The 23 T cell receptor beta chains listed next were all sequenced from one sample in a study of CD8 T cells in Susac syndrome. Random hexamers were used to reverse transcribe roughly 0.5 to 1 ug of RNA. One entry per CDR3 protein results from TCRdb running MiXCR on the immunoSEQ multiplex PCR reads. There are around 200,000 distinct CDR3 sequences in the sample; 92% occur only once, and about 0.12% lies in the top ten. The sequenced sample consisted of CD8+ T cells from PBMCs. The receptors were gathered from a human donor with multiple sclerosis.

This clonotype showed up just once. The genes are TRBV25-1 and TRBJ2-5; tentative D call: TRBD2 (6 bases). The V end lost 2 bases, the J end lost 0 bases, and 10 bases lay between the germline ends. This CDR3 contains 15 residues. In germline, CDR1 is MGHDK, CDR2 SYGVNS. The chain's CDR3 is CASSELRDYQETQYF. The DNA of the CDR3 is TGTGCCAGCAGTGAACTCCGGGACTACCAAGAGACCCAGTACTTC.

The chain links TRBV7-2 to TRBJ2-1; 10 nucleotides agree with TRBD2. The CDR3 spans 15 residues. CDR1 and CDR2 (germline): SGHTA, FQGNSA. V gave up 5 bases and J gave up 4 bases; unmatched junction bases: 5. The CDR3 DNA sequence: TGTGCCAGCAGCCCCTTACTAGCGGGGTACAATGAGCAGTTCTTC. It yields the protein CASSPLLAGYNEQFF.

Only a few counts were recorded for this clonotype. V and J are TRBV4-2 and TRBJ2-7; TRBD2 is a possible D gene (5 bases). V lost 0 bases to trimming and J lost 6 bases, with 12 bases between them. The CDR3 is made up of 14 amino acids. Germline CDR1 reads LGHNA; CDR2 reads YNFKEQ. The DNA for the CDR3 is TGTGCCAGCAGCCAAGATCAAGCGGCTTCCGAGCAGTACTTC. Its translation: CASSQDQAASEQYF.

The V call is TRBV11-2, the J call TRBJ2-7; D is tentatively TRBD1 or TRBD2 (5 bases each). This CDR3 region has 15 residues. Per germline, CDR1 SGHAT and CDR2 FQNNGV. V lost 2 bases and J lost 5, with 16 bases in between. CDR3 sequence: CASSLSPLGVHEQYF. The CDR3 DNA sequence: TGTGCCAGCAGCTTATCCCCCTTGGGGGTCCACGAGCAGTACTTC.

This sequence joins TRBV6-5 and TRBJ2-3; D possibly corresponds to TRBD1 (6 bases). Trimming took 4 bases from V and 5 from J, leaving 7 bases between them. The germline gives CDR1 MNHEY, CDR2 SVGAGI. CDR3 size: 12 residues. CDR3 nucleotide sequence: TGTGCCAGCAGTTTGACAGGAGATACGCAGTATTTT. Translation: CASSLTGDTQYF.

The V gene is TRBV6-1, the J gene TRBJ1-1; TRBD1 is a possible D gene (5 bases). The germline V and J ends were trimmed by 8 bases and 5 bases, with 24 bases remaining between them. This CDR3 is 16 amino acids long. Germline-derived CDR1 and CDR2 are MNHNS and SASEGT. The DNA for the CDR3 is TGTGCCAGCCGCCCGGGTGTCAGGGAGGGTTCTACTGAAGCTTTCTTT. Translated, it gives CASRPGVREGSTEAFF.

This chain connects TRBV7-9 to TRBJ2-2, with 8 bases matching TRBD2. The J segment lost 2 bases and the V segment lost 5 bases, leaving 10 bases of the junction unmatched. Per the germline V gene, CDR1 is SEHNR and CDR2 is FQNEAQ (reference sequence). The CDR3 covers 17 residues. The CDR3 DNA reads TGTGCCAGCAGCAGACTAGCGCCCGAACCCAACACCGGGGAGCTGTTTTTT. Amino acids: CASSRLAPEPNTGELFF. The variable domain in full, with the rest retrieved from reference TRBV7-9 and TRBJ2-2, is DTGVSQNPRHKITKRGQNVTFRCDPISEHNRLYWYRQTLGQGPEFLTYFQNEAQLEKSRLLSDRFSAERPKGSFSTLEIQRTEQGDSAMYLCASSRLAPEPNTGELFFGEGSRLTVL.

This sequence joins TRBV27 and TRBJ2-1, with TRBD2 matching 10 bases. CDR1 MNHEY and CDR2 SMNVEV come from the germline V gene (reference sequence). V was pared by 8 bases and J by 6 bases, with 4 bases of the junction left unmatched. CDR3 length equals 13 residues. The CDR3 loop is CASGAGGSNEQFF. The CDR3 bases are TGTGCCAGCGGAGCGGGAGGGAGCAATGAGCAGTTCTTC.

The chain is built from TRBV20-1 and TRBJ2-1, with 8 bases that match TRBD2. Germline V lookup: CDR1 DFQATT, CDR2 SNEGSKA (reference sequence). The V gene end was trimmed by 2 bases and the J gene end by 4 bases; junction bases not matched to a gene: 1. This CDR3 region has 13 residues. The CDR3 sequence: CSARQREYNEQFF. Written as DNA, the CDR3 is TGCAGTGCTAGACAGCGGGAGTACAATGAGCAGTTCTTC.

The rearrangement links TRBV2 to TRBJ2-1; D is unclear. The V end lost 3 bases, the J end lost 7 bases, and 22 bases lay between the germline ends. Germline V gives CDR1 SNHLY, CDR2 FYNNEI. The CDR3 totals 17 residues. The CDR3 nucleotides read TGTGCCAGCAGTGAGCATGTGGCCAAGCGATCACCTAATGAGCAGTTCTTC. It is translated as CASSEHVAKRSPNEQFF.

This clonotype was counted once. V gene TRBV12-3 or TRBV12-4 combines with J gene TRBJ1-5; a weak D match, TRBD1 (6 bases). The CDR3 contains 13 residues. Trimming took 4 bases from V and 3 from J, leaving 7 bases between them. As DNA, the CDR3 is TGTGCCAGCAGTTGGACAGACAATCAGCCCCAGCATTTT. This translates into CASSWTDNQPQHF.

This clonotype has just a few counts. The chain recombines TRBV3-1 with TRBJ2-3; D is unresolved. Germline loops: CDR1 LGHDT, CDR2 YNNKEL (reference sequence). V shed 3 bases and J shed 0 bases, with 4 bases lying between them. The CDR3 covers 13 residues. The CDR3 reads CASSQTSTDTQYF. CDR3 bases: TGTGCCAGCAGCCAGACTAGCACAGATACGCAGTATTTT.

This rearrangement joins TRBV2 to TRBJ1-1; no firm D call. The CDR3 is made up of 15 amino acids. Between the trimmed V and J ends, which lost 6 bases and 4 bases, there was a span of 18 bases. Per the germline V gene, CDR1 is SNHLY and CDR2 is FYNNEI. The CDR3 region is CASRPGVTSSTEAFF. The CDR3 nucleotides read TGTGCCAGCAGACCGGGAGTCACCTCAAGCACTGAAGCTTTCTTT.

The chain has TRBV7-3 and TRBJ2-1, with D maybe TRBD2 (7 bases). Germline values: CDR1 SGHTA, CDR2 FQGTGA. The CDR3 covers 16 residues. Between the trimmed V and J ends, which lost 2 bases and 1 base, there was a span of 12 bases. The CDR3 region is CASSLAGAYSYNEQFF. DNA of the CDR3: TGTGCCAGCAGCTTAGCGGGGGCCTATTCCTACAATGAGCAGTTCTTC.

V usage is TRBV4-1 and J usage is TRBJ2-1; 8 bases match TRBD1. The CDR3 consists of 17 residues. Germline trimming cut 4 bases from V and 7 bases from J; bases unmatched to any gene: 15. Germline V gene lookup returns CDR1 MGHRA and CDR2 YSYEKL. The chain's CDR3 is CASSPSGGNDWGNEQFF. CDR3 sequence (DNA): TGCGCCAGCAGCCCATCAGGGGGCAACGACTGGGGGAATGAGCAGTTCTTC.

This chain connects TRBV5-6 to TRBJ1-5; possible D gene TRBD1, 5 bases. This CDR3 is built from 12 residues. The germline CDR1 and CDR2 sequences are SGHDT and YYEEEE. Trimming pared 4 bases from V and 9 bases from J, leaving 11 bases between. Written as DNA, the CDR3 is TGTGCCAGCAGCCCAGTTGGGGGGCCCCAGCATTTT. Encoded protein: CASSPVGGPQHF.

The rearrangement uses TRBV27 and TRBJ2-7, with 7 nucleotides matching TRBD1. Germline CDR1 is MNHEY and CDR2 is SMNVEV (reference sequence). The length of the CDR3 is 16 residues. V lost 4 bases, J lost 6 bases, and 15 bases stayed unmatched. Here the CDR3 DNA reads TGTGCCAGCAGTTCCGAGACAGGGCTGGTGGGCGGCGAGCAGTACTTC. Translated, it gives CASSSETGLVGGEQYF.

The count of this clonotype is one. The gene calls are TRBV20-1 and TRBJ2-1; TRBD2 matches at 11 bases. Germline V gene sequence: CDR1 DFQATT, CDR2 SNEGSKA (reference sequence). The CDR3 runs to 15 residues. Trimming at V came to 7 bases and at J to 4 bases, leaving 9 bases not matched to a gene. This CDR3 is CSVQDGTSGYNEQFF. CDR3 sequence (DNA): TGCAGTGTTCAAGACGGGACTAGCGGTTACAATGAGCAGTTCTTC.

This clonotype was seen just once. The rearrangement joins TRBV24-1 to TRBJ2-7; the D is unclear. Per germline, CDR1 KGHDR and CDR2 SFDVKD. The germline V and J ends were trimmed by 12 bases and 2 bases, with 13 bases remaining between them. The CDR3 sequence is 12 residues long. CDR3 nucleotides: TGTGCCCCGACCGGTGGGGCCTACGAGCAGTACTTC. Its protein is CAPTGGAYEQYF.

This chain links TRBV19 with TRBJ2-7; perhaps TRBD2 as D (5 bases). The ends were cut back, 6 bases at V and 0 bases at J, with 9 bases in the middle. The CDR3 has 13 residues. Per germline, CDR1 LNHDA and CDR2 SQIVND (reference sequence). The CDR3 region has the DNA TGTGCCAGTAGGGCAGGAGGCTCCTACGAGCAGTACTTC. This translates into CASRAGGSYEQYF. Combining the CDR3 with reference TRBV19 and TRBJ2-7 gives the whole variable domain DGGITQSPKYLFRKEGQNVTLSCEQNLNHDAMYWYRQDPGQGLRLIYYSQIVNDFQKGDIAEGYSVSREKKESFPLTVTSAQKNPTAFYLCASRAGGSYEQYFGPGTRLTVT.

The genes are TRBV25-1 and TRBJ1-2, with D perhaps matching TRBD1 (5 bases). V was shortened by 3 bases and J by 8 bases, with 13 bases between the two germline ends. The germline gives CDR1 MGHDK, CDR2 SYGVNS. The CDR3 is 13 amino acids. CDR3 DNA sequence: TGTGCCAGCAGTGAGGGAGCAGGGCAAGGCTACACCTTC. It specifies CASSEGAGQGYTF.

This clonotype was seen a single time. The chain recombines TRBV7-8 with TRBJ2-7, with unresolved D. CDR3 length: 14 residues. Germline V lookup: CDR1 SGHVS, CDR2 FQNEAQ. V dropped 5 bases and J dropped 1 base, with 12 bases sitting between them. The DNA for the CDR3 is TGTGCCAGCAGCCTGTGGACCGATTCCTACGAGCAGTACTTC. It is translated as CASSLWTDSYEQYF.

The rearrangement joins TRBV13 to TRBJ2-1, with 9 bases lining up with TRBD1. This CDR3 spans 14 amino acids. Per germline, CDR1 PRHDT and CDR2 FYEKMQ (reference sequence). V was pared by 2 bases and J by 9 bases, with 5 bases of the junction left unmatched. This CDR3 reads CASSLRGQGLEQFF. The CDR3 bases are TGTGCCAGCAGCTTAAGGGGACAGGGACTTGAGCAGTTCTTC.